The 27 T cell receptor beta chains below all came from one sample that was sequenced in a study of shared clonotypes between healthy human individuals. Produced via immunoSEQ multiplex PCR; TCRdb's table is partial and in-frame only. The top ten clones hold roughly 0.13% of a sample with some 2,000,000 clones, roughly 94% of them seen once. The specimen sequenced was naive CD4+ T cells sorted from blood. Subset in this sample: CD45RA+ positively selected. The receptor source for this set is a man aged 18 to 30 in good health.

The chain couples TRBV1 to TRBJ2-3; the D call of TRBD2 is as the table states it, not checked on the DNA. TRBV1 is given as a pseudogene. The CDR3 consists of 19 residues. The CDR3, as DNA: TGCACCAGCAGCCAAGATCTTACCCGATACAGCGGAAGCACAGATACGCAGTATTTT. Residues: CTSSQDLTRYSGSTDTQYF.

As regards this clone: Distinct nucleotide sequences in the sample also encode this CDR3. This chain connects TRBV5-1 to TRBJ2-5; TRBD2 matches 7 bases. This CDR3 region has 14 residues. From germline, CDR1 is SGHRS and CDR2 YFSETQ. Unmatched junction bases numbered 5, after V lost 2 bases and J lost 4 bases. CDR3 bases: TGCGCCAGCAGCTTAGGCGGGGGTGGAGAGACCCAGTACTTC. It encodes CASSLGGGGETQYF.

The CDR3 DNA reads TGTGCCAGCAGCCCTAGAGCGGGAATCACAGATACGCAGTATTTT. This sequence encodes CASSPRAGITDTQYF. The V and J genes are TRBV7-2 and TRBJ2-3; 7 bases map to TRBD2. The CDR3 runs 15 residues. The junction had 7 bases not matched to a gene; V was cut back by 5 bases and J by 2 bases. Germline V gives CDR1 SGHTA, CDR2 FQGNSA.

The V and J genes are TRBV7-2 and TRBJ1-2, with D possibly TRBD1 on 6 matching bases. Germline V gene lookup returns CDR1 SGHTA and CDR2 FQGNSA. The V and J ends lost 2 bases and 6 bases respectively, with 10 bases between them. This CDR3 is built from 13 residues. CDR3 sequence (DNA): TGTGCCAGCAGCTTATACAGGGCAAATGGCTACACCTTC. Its protein product is CASSLYRANGYTF.

The chain is built from TRBV5-1 and TRBJ2-3; D tentatively reads TRBD1 or TRBD2 (5 bases each). The CDR3 consists of 11 residues. CDR1 SGHRS and CDR2 YFSETQ come from the germline V gene. V gave up 3 bases and J gave up 6 bases, with 5 bases separating them. The chain's CDR3 is CASSWGDTQYF. In DNA, the CDR3 is TGCGCCAGCAGCTGGGGGGATACGCAGTATTTT. Complete variable domain (other parts from reference TRBV5-1 and TRBJ2-3): KAGVTQTPRYLIKTRGQQVTLSCSPISGHRSVSWYQQTPGQGLQFLFEYFSETQRNKGNFPGRFSGRQFSNSRSEMNVSTLELGDSALYLCASSWGDTQYFGPGTRLTVL.

This chain uses TRBV6-6 with TRBJ2-7, with D tentatively TRBD1 (6 bases). The germline V gene has CDR1 MNHNY and CDR2 SVGAGI (reference sequence). The CDR3 totals 13 residues. V was trimmed by 6 bases and J by 6 bases, leaving 15 bases between them. CDR3 sequence reads: CASRANRVSEQYF. CDR3 bases: TGTGCCAGCAGGGCCAACAGGGTAAGCGAGCAGTACTTC.

This sequence joins TRBV7-2 and TRBJ2-5; D ambiguous. This CDR3 comprises 15 residues. Germline V gene lookup returns CDR1 SGHTA and CDR2 FQGNSA. Trimming took 2 bases from V and 5 from J, leaving 15 bases between them. The CDR3 loop reads CASSLPTARQETQYF. The CDR3 bases are TGTGCCAGCAGCTTACCAACGGCGCGTCAGGAGACCCAGTACTTC.

The chain carries TRBV19 and TRBJ1-3; D remains unclear. This CDR3 is built from 15 residues. The germline V and J ends were trimmed by 5 bases and 0 bases, with 11 bases remaining between them. Per the germline V gene, CDR1 is LNHDA and CDR2 is SQIVND (reference sequence). The CDR3 loop reads CASSETESSGNTIYF. The DNA for the CDR3 is TGTGCCAGTAGTGAGACCGAGAGCTCTGGAAACACCATATATTTT.

This chain uses TRBV2 with TRBJ2-1; 9 bases are a match to TRBD1. This CDR3 is 16 amino acids long. After removal of 5 bases from V and 4 bases from J, the junction contained 9 bases not matched to a gene. Germline-derived CDR1 and CDR2 are SNHLY and FYNNEI. CDR3 DNA sequence: TGTGCCAGCAGTTCTGACCGACAGGGGGGTTACAATGAGCAGTTCTTC. This encodes CASSSDRQGGYNEQFF. The whole variable domain, filled in from reference TRBV2 and TRBJ2-1, reads EPEVTQTPSHQVTQMGQEVILRCVPISNHLYFYWYRQILGQKVEFLVSFYNNEISEKSEIFDDQFSVERPDGSNFTLKIRSTKLEDSAMYFCASSSDRQGGYNEQFFGPGTRLTVL.

The rearrangement joins TRBV30 to TRBJ2-3; 13 bases are a match to TRBD2. Per the germline V gene, CDR1 is GTSNPN and CDR2 is SVGIG (reference sequence). There are 20 residues in the CDR3. Trimming at V came to 0 bases and at J to 2 bases, leaving 14 bases not matched to a gene. The CDR3 reads CAWSVRRTSGGATFTDTQYF. CDR3 sequence (DNA): TGTGCCTGGAGTGTACGGCGCACTAGCGGGGGGGCCACTTTCACAGATACGCAGTATTTT.

This chain links TRBV18 with TRBJ2-7; the D is unclear. This CDR3 region has 18 residues. In germline, CDR1 is KGHSH, CDR2 LQKENI. Between the trimmed V and J ends, which lost 2 bases and 2 bases, there was a span of 22 bases. CDR3 DNA sequence: TGTGCCAGCTCACCATTGGTCCCCGGCGAAAGTCACCCCTACGAGCAGTACTTC. This encodes CASSPLVPGESHPYEQYF.

The V gene is TRBV7-6, the J gene TRBJ1-3, with 7 bases identical to TRBD1. Looked up from germline, CDR1 is SGHVS and CDR2 is FNYEAQ. V lost 3 bases to trimming and J lost 2 bases; unmatched junction nucleotides: 4. The length of the CDR3 is 15 residues. The CDR3 loop is CASSFRQGTGNTIYF. CDR3 in DNA: TGTGCCAGCAGCTTCCGACAGGGCACTGGAAACACCATATATTTT.

The J gene is TRBJ1-1, the V gene TRBV5-4; D remains ambiguous. V was trimmed by 1 base and J by 3 bases, leaving 7 bases between them. CDR1 and CDR2 (germline): SGHNT, YYREEE (reference sequence). The CDR3 has 13 amino acids. CDR3 loop: CASSLRTDTEAFF. CDR3 sequence (DNA): TGTGCCAGCAGCTTGCGGACGGACACTGAAGCTTTCTTT.

This chain links TRBV6-5 with TRBJ1-4; a weak D match, TRBD1 (6 bases). V was trimmed by 6 bases and J by 5 bases, leaving 13 bases between them. The CDR3 extends over 14 amino acids. Germline V gene lookup returns CDR1 MNHEY and CDR2 SVGAGI. CDR3 protein: CASRRGAQNEKLFF. In DNA, the CDR3 is TGTGCCAGCAGAAGGGGGGCCCAGAATGAAAAACTGTTTTTT.

The V and J genes are TRBV5-1 and TRBJ2-7; D remains unclear. Germline V lookup: CDR1 SGHRS, CDR2 YFSETQ. The length of the CDR3 is 13 residues. V was pared by 2 bases and J by 0 bases, with 6 bases between. In DNA form, the CDR3 reads TGCGCCAGCAGCTTCGAGAGCTCCTACGAGCAGTACTTC. Translating it yields CASSFESSYEQYF.

This clone was seen just once. J is TRBJ2-3 and V is TRBV5-1, with unresolved D. CDR3 length equals 15 residues. Germline-derived CDR1 and CDR2 are SGHRS and YFSETQ. The germline V and J ends were trimmed by 3 bases and 0 bases, with 11 bases remaining between them. The CDR3, as DNA: TGCGCCAGCAGCTCGTCAAGTGCTAGCACAGATACGCAGTATTTT. Encoded protein: CASSSSSASTDTQYF.

The J gene is TRBJ2-5, the V gene TRBV10-1, with 9 bases identical to TRBD1. The J segment lost 1 base and the V segment lost 4 bases, leaving 10 bases of the junction unmatched. CDR1 and CDR2 from the germline V gene are WNHNN and SYGVQD (reference sequence). CDR3 length equals 17 residues. Written as DNA, the CDR3 is TGCGCCAGCAGTGCCGCGTGTCGGGACAGGGCCCAAGAGACCCAGTACTTC. It is translated as CASSAACRDRAQETQYF.

The rearrangement joins TRBV2 to TRBJ2-7; possible D gene TRBD1, 6 bases. Between the trimmed V and J ends, which lost 6 bases and 0 bases, there was a span of 12 bases. Germline V gives CDR1 SNHLY, CDR2 FYNNEI. The CDR3 is 14 residues long. The CDR3 reads CASRNDRLSYEQYF. The CDR3 DNA reads TGTGCCAGCAGAAACGACAGGCTCTCCTACGAGCAGTACTTC.

This rearrangement joins TRBV6-5 to TRBJ2-7, with 7 bases matching TRBD1. The CDR3 totals 15 residues. Germline V lookup: CDR1 MNHEY, CDR2 SVGAGI. The ends lost 5 bases at V and 3 bases at J; junction bases unmatched: 10. The CDR3 region is CASSAYVGQHYEQYF. The CDR3 DNA reads as TGTGCCAGCAGTGCCTATGTGGGACAGCACTACGAGCAGTACTTC.

V and J are TRBV9 and TRBJ2-7, with a weak D call TRBD2 (6 bases). Trimming shortened V by 3 bases and J by 3 bases, and 16 bases separated the two germline ends. The CDR3 loop spans 15 amino acids. Germline V CDR1 and CDR2: SGDLS, YYNGEE. CDR3 DNA: TGTGCCAGCAGCGAGCGGAGTGGGGGGTTCTACGAGCAGTACTTC. Amino acids: CASSERSGGFYEQYF.

The DNA of the CDR3 is TGTGCCAGCAGTGAAGCGTGGCGGTATAACACCTTC. Amino acid sequence: CASSEAWRYNTF. V gene TRBV6-1 combines with J gene TRBJ1-2; D remains ambiguous. Germline V gene lookup returns CDR1 MNHNS and CDR2 SASEGT. The V end was cut by 0 bases, the J end by 12 bases, with 11 bases between. The CDR3 totals 12 residues.

V is TRBV4-3 and J is TRBJ1-3; D is unclear. The CDR3 is 15 amino acids. The germline V gene encodes CDR1 LGHNA and CDR2 YSLEER. V was trimmed by 4 bases and J by 0 bases, leaving 10 bases between them. The CDR3 DNA reads as TGCGCCAGCAGCCCGATTCTGAGCTCTGGAAACACCATATATTTT. It is translated as CASSPILSSGNTIYF.

Notes on this clone: The sample contains more than one DNA sequence encoding this CDR3. CDR3: CASRTGTGTSPLHF. The CDR3 DNA follows: TGTGCCAGCAGGACCGGGACAGGGACCTCACCCCTCCACTTT. The chain combines TRBV6-5 with TRBJ1-6, with 9 bases that match TRBD1. This CDR3 contains 14 residues. The ends lost 6 bases at V and 10 bases at J; junction bases unmatched: 7. Germline CDR1 and CDR2: MNHEY and SVGAGI.

Turning to this clone: This same CDR3 is encoded by further DNA sequences in the sample. The chain recombines TRBV14 with TRBJ1-4; D not resolved. The CDR3 totals 14 residues. V was trimmed by 1 base and J by 7 bases, leaving 10 bases between them. Germline V gives CDR1 SGHDN, CDR2 FVKESK. CDR3 nucleotide sequence: TGTGCCAGCAGCCAAGTTGGGGTTGGTGAAAAACTGTTTTTT. Protein product: CASSQVGVGEKLFF.

V and J are TRBV30 and TRBJ1-4, with D possibly matching TRBD1 (5 bases). The ends were cut back, 3 bases at V and 7 bases at J, with 18 bases in the middle. Per the germline V gene, CDR1 is GTSNPN and CDR2 is SVGIG (reference sequence). The CDR3 loop spans 15 amino acids. CDR3 in DNA: TGTGCCTGGAGGGACCTAGGGGCTTTGGGTGAAAAACTGTTTTTT. This codes for CAWRDLGALGEKLFF. The whole variable domain, remainder taken from reference TRBV30 and TRBJ1-4, is SQTIHQWPATLVQPVGSPLSLECTVEGTSNPNLYWYRQAAGRGLQLLFYSVGIGQISSEVPQNLSASRPQDRQFILSSKKLLLSDSGFYLCAWRDLGALGEKLFFGSGTQLSVL.

J is TRBJ1-2 and V is TRBV25-1, with 9 positions matching TRBD1. The CDR3 consists of 18 residues. CDR1 is MGHDK, CDR2 SYGVNS, per germline. V shed 4 bases, J shed 4 bases, and the junction held 16 bases outside the gene matches. The CDR3 protein is CASSGGTGTGRPTYGYTF. Written as DNA, the CDR3 is TGTGCCAGCAGTGGGGGTACCGGGACAGGGCGCCCCACCTATGGCTACACCTTC.

CDR3 region: CASSYSIRTGNYEQYF. The CDR3 DNA follows: TGTGCCAGCAGTTACTCGATTAGGACAGGGAACTACGAGCAGTACTTC. J is TRBJ2-7 and V is TRBV6-6; the match to TRBD1 covers 8 bases. The CDR3 length is 16 residues. Germline CDR1 MNHNY, CDR2 SVGAGI (reference sequence). The V and J ends lost 0 bases and 3 bases, in that order; junction bases with no gene match: 7.